These T cell receptor beta chains were read from a single sample in a study of blood T cell repertoires in COVID-19. Measured with immunoSEQ multiplex PCR; TCRdb has only the in-frame clones, and not every one. The sample has some 100,000 clones, 88% seen once. The material sequenced was peripheral blood. The receptors shown here come from a woman aged 70 to 79 with acute or convalescent COVID-19. CDR3s leave out the opening cysteine and the closing phenylalanine or tryptophan.

V	CDR3
TRBV5-5	ASSHGTVATNEKLF
TRBV11-2	ASSLETGGPNEQF
TRBV24-1	ATSRGTNTGELF
TRBV28	ASSLYRAYTEAF
TRBV9	ASSVEEHPQETQY
TRBV4-2	ASSVGQSNEKLF
TRBV11-1	ASSLGSGGTDTQY
TRBV10-2	ASSVEAGPYEQY
TRBV10-1	ASSESTGRSDNEQF
TRBV30	AWSGQGVIYRRTGELF
TRBV7-2	ASSLYQGLAPTGELF
TRBV5-6	ASSSGLARETQY
TRBV14	ASSLNDPDRQWGELF
TRBV30	AWSVSAGGIETQY
TRBV27	ASSLSPGQGVGTDTQY
TRBV6-5	ASSFLGTDSPLH
TRBV27	ASRGWGPPGTGELF
TRBV5-1	ASSGNYEQY
TRBV19	ASSMSGRNTEAF
TRBV11-1	ASSPPTVYGYT
TRBV7-6	ASSLRLGRNEKLF
TRBV6-5	ASSGTGAGNQPQH
TRBV30	AWSKTWRGTEAF
TRBV6-5	ASKRQGLGYEQY
TRBV24-1	ATSDLTGSSYNEQF
TRBV24-1	ATSPRSVHYNEQF
TRBV6-1	ASSAQTGGAPGANVLT
TRBV30	AWSARPLGEQY
TRBV19	ASSMVWDSTYGYT
TRBV19	ASSFGTGGTEAF
TRBV7-6	ASSLTLVDEQF
TRBV14	ASSRETGGGYRYT
TRBV29-1	SAATGVTEAF
TRBV5-1	ASSLVATNTEAF
TRBV13	ASSPSWDRRTSGNTIY
TRBV7-9	ASSPATGRYNEQF
TRBV2	ASSERDRGPYEQY
TRBV5-1	ASSWGLAGITDTQY
TRBV24-1	ATSDRTAYSNQPQH
TRBV5-1	ASSLGNPKGDGYT
TRBV14	ASSQVVGVRY
TRBV7-6	ASSDQNRVRF
TRBV27	ASSMTETTGELF
TRBV5-1	ASSTTGGWGYT
TRBV5-1	ASSLTSGGSGTQY
TRBV3-1/TRBV3-2	ASSQRGEAF
TRBV5-4	ASSLLASYEQY
TRBV19	ASTDRGGPNQPQH
TRBV7-9	ASSLGVGGGLQETQY